This TCR beta chain stems from a study of cytomegalovirus exposure and HLA in healthy donors. Study details: The 100 to 150 validation repertoires matched the roughly 700 first-cohort repertoires in platform, a later analysis reported. Overall study results and limits: Investigators reported 150 to 200 TCR beta chains as tied to cytomegalovirus. While the bulk of TCR sequences proved rare, some public TCRs turned up in many donors.

TCRdb's copy holds only in-frame clones and misses some; the assay was immunoSEQ multiplex PCR. Of 110,000 or so clones listed, about 91% were seen once; the top ten hold around 2%. Germline CDR1 reads MDHEN; CDR2 reads SYDVKM. Trimming pared 3 bases from V and 7 bases from J, leaving 7 bases between. The CDR3 is made up of 13 amino acids. The table lists this clone with a few counts. Its antigen is unidentified. V gene TRBV28 combines with J gene TRBJ1-6; the D is unclear. The sequencing input was PBMCs. This receptor was taken from a man aged 18 to 30 in good health and CMV-seronegative. CDR3 DNA sequence: TGTGCCAGCAGTTTCCCAGGAAATTCACCCCTCCACTTT. Translation: CASSFPGNSPLHF.